The 8 T cell receptor beta chains below come from one sample, sequenced in a study of T cells after yellow fever vaccination. TCRdb re-analysed the 5' RACE reads in MiXCR, keeping a single row per CDR3 protein. The table has roughly 99,000 distinct CDR3 sequences, 5.8% seen once; the top ten hold roughly two fifths. Sequenced material: CD8+ T cells sorted from PBMCs, taken 10 days after the yellow fever booster vaccination. Source of these receptors: a man aged 18-30 years who received the YFV17D yellow fever vaccine.

This sequence joins TRBV28 and TRBJ2-1, with 9 nucleotides matching TRBD1. Germline values: CDR1 MDHEN, CDR2 SYDVKM. CDR3 size: 14 residues. The V segment lost 7 bases and the J segment 8 bases; nucleotides outside the gene matches: 9. The CDR3 loop is CASKGTGIFDEQFF. The DNA for the CDR3 is TGTGCCAGCAAAGGGACAGGGATATTCGATGAGCAGTTCTTC.

Points on this clonotype: One junction end does not reproduce the germline sequence, and a read error may be involved. This chain connects TRBV9 to TRBJ2-3; 7 positions match TRBD1. The CDR3 is made up of 15 amino acids. Germline V gene lookup returns CDR1 SGDLS and CDR2 YYNGEE. The CDR3 loop reads CASNVGGLGSDTQYF. CDR3 nucleotides: TGTGCCAGCAACGTAGGGGGCTTGGGGTCAGATACGCAGTATTTT.

This clonotype has at least ten counts. This chain links TRBV3-1 with TRBJ1-2; tentative D call: TRBD1 (6 bases). The CDR3 is 15 amino acids. Trimming shortened V by 4 bases and J by 5 bases, and 17 bases separated the two germline ends. Germline V gene sequence: CDR1 LGHDT, CDR2 YNNKEL (reference sequence). CDR3 loop: CASSPSLGGAYGYTF. The CDR3 DNA is TGTGCCAGCAGCCCATCCCTAGGGGGGGCATATGGCTACACCTTC.

The sample holds a few counts of this clonotype. The gene calls are TRBV6-2 or TRBV6-3 and TRBJ2-3; no clear D gene. V gave up 7 bases and J gave up 2 bases, with 10 bases separating them. Germline V lookup: CDR1 MNHEY, CDR2 SVGEGT. The CDR3 is 13 amino acids. The CDR3 is CASIGSDTDTQYF. DNA of the CDR3: TGTGCCAGCATTGGCAGTGACACAGATACGCAGTATTTT.

A few counts support this clonotype. J is TRBJ2-1 and V is TRBV3-1, with 13 bases that match TRBD2. V trimming: 4 bases; J trimming: 0 bases; junction bases outside the gene matches: 12. Germline V gives CDR1 LGHDT, CDR2 YNNKEL (reference sequence). The CDR3 spans 20 residues. CDR3 region: CASSPPRLAGGPYSYNEQFF. The CDR3 DNA reads as TGTGCCAGCAGCCCCCCCCGACTAGCGGGGGGCCCCTACTCCTACAATGAGCAGTTCTTC.

This clonotype was seen more than once but under ten times. J is TRBJ1-5 and V is TRBV29-1; no reliable D call. Trimming cost V 2 bases and J 0 bases, with 5 bases left between them. CDR1 is SQVTM and CDR2 is ANQGSEA in the germline V gene. The CDR3 is 13 residues long. The CDR3 coding sequence is TGCAGCGTTGAATTCGATAGCAATCAGCCCCAGCATTTT. Translating gives CSVEFDSNQPQHF.

Ten or more counts support this clonotype. This sequence joins TRBV6-5 and TRBJ1-6, with D possibly matching TRBD1 (5 bases). This CDR3 has 13 residues. Between the trimmed V and J ends, which lost 2 bases and 8 bases, there was a span of 7 bases. Germline lookup yields CDR1 MNHEY and CDR2 SVGAGI. Written as DNA, the CDR3 is TGTGCCAGCAGTTACCAGGGTGATTCACCCCTCCACTTT. This translates into CASSYQGDSPLHF.

In this sample, this clonotype turned up many times. The chain combines TRBV3-1 with TRBJ2-2; the match to TRBD2 covers 11 bases. The trim removed 4 bases at V and 4 bases at J, leaving 8 bases unmatched. CDR1 is LGHDT, CDR2 YNNKEL, per germline (reference sequence). The CDR3 contains 17 residues. The CDR3 bases are TGTGCCAGCAGCCCCTTAGCGGGGGGGCTTCTCACCGGGGAGCTGTTTTTT. Its protein is CASSPLAGGLLTGELFF.